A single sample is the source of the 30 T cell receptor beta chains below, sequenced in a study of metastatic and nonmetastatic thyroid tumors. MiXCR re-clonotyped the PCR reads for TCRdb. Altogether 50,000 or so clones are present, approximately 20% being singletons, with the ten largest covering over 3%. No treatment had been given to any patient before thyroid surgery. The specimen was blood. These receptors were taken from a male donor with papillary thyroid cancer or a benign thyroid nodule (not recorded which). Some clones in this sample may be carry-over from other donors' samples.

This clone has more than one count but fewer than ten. The CDR3, as DNA: TGTGCCAGCAGTTTAGAAACAGGGGCTGGGGCCAACGTCCTGACTTTC. This gives the protein CASSLETGAGANVLTF. The V call is TRBV12-3 or TRBV12-4, the J call TRBJ2-6; 7 bases align to TRBD1. V dropped 1 base and J dropped 2; count of bases not matched to a gene: 2. The CDR3 loop spans 16 amino acids.

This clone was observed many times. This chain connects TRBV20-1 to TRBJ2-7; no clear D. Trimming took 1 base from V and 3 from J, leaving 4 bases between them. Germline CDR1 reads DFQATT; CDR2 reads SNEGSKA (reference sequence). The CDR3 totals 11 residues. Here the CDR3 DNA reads TGCAGTGCTAGAGCGGACTACGAGCAGTACTTC. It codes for CSARADYEQYF.

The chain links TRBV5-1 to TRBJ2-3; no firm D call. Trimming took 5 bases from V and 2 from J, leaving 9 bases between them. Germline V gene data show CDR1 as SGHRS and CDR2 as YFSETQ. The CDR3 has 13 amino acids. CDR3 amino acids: CASRPNPTDTQYF. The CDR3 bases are TGCGCCAGCAGGCCGAACCCCACAGATACGCAGTATTTT.

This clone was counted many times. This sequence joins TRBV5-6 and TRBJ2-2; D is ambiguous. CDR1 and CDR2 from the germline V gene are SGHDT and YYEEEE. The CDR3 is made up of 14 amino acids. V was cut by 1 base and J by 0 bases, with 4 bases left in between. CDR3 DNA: TGTGCCAGCAGCTTGCCGGCGAACACCGGGGAGCTGTTTTTT. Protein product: CASSLPANTGELFF.

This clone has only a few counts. The CDR3, as DNA: TGTGCTAGTGGCCGGACAGGGGATCGGGGCTACACCTTC. This gives the protein CASGRTGDRGYTF. The chain is built from TRBV12-5 and TRBJ1-2; 9 bases align to TRBD1. Unmatched junction bases numbered 7, after V lost 6 bases and J lost 8 bases. This CDR3 spans 13 amino acids. Germline V gives CDR1 LGHNT, CDR2 FRNRAP.

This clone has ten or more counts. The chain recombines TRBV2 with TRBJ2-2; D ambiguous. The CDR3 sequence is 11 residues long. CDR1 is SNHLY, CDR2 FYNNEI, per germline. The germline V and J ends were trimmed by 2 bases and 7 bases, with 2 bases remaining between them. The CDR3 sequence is CASSEYGELFF. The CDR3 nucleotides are TGTGCCAGCAGTGAATACGGGGAGCTGTTTTTT.

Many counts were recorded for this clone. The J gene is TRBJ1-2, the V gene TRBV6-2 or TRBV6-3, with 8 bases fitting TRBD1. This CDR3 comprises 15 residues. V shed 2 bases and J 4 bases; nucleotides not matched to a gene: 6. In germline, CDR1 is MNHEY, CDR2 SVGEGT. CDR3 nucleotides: TGTGCCAGCAGTTACCCCCCGGACAGGGTCTATGGCTACACCTTC. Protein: CASSYPPDRVYGYTF.

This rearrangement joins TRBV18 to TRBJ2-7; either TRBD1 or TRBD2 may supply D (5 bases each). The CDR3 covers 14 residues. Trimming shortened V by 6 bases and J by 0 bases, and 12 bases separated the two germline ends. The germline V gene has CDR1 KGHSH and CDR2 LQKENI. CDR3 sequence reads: CASSRDEGSYEQYF. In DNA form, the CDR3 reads TGTGCCAGCTCCCGGGACGAGGGCTCCTACGAGCAGTACTTC.

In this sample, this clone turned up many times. Written as DNA, the CDR3 is TGTGCCAGCAGTCTCACGGGACAGGGAAACATGAACACTGAAGCTTTCTTT. Its protein product is CASSLTGQGNMNTEAFF. V gene TRBV7-9 combines with J gene TRBJ1-1; 9 bases are shared with TRBD1. The CDR3 has 17 residues. The germline V gene has CDR1 SEHNR and CDR2 FQNEAQ (reference sequence). V shed 6 bases and J 0 bases; nucleotides not matched to a gene: 11.

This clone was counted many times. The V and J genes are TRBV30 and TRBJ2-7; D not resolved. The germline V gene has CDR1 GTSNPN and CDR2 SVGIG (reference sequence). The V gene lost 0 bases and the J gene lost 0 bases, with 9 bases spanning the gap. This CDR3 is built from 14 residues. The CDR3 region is CAWSVQLDSYEQYF. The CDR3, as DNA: TGTGCCTGGAGTGTACAGTTAGACTCCTACGAGCAGTACTTC.

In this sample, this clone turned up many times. Here the CDR3 DNA reads TGCAGTGCTGAGCTAGCGGGGGGCGGGACAGATACGCAGTATTTT. This encodes CSAELAGGGTDTQYF. The chain is built from TRBV20-1 and TRBJ2-3; 11 bases fit TRBD2. The germline V gene encodes CDR1 DFQATT and CDR2 SNEGSKA (reference sequence). The CDR3 contains 15 residues. The V gene end was trimmed by 5 bases and the J gene end by 3 bases; junction bases not matched to a gene: 7.

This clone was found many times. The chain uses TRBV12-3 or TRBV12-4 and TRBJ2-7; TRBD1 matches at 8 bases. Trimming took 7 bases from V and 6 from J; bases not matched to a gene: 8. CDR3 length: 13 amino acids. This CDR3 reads CASTWDRTGEQYF. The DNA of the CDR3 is TGTGCCAGCACATGGGACAGGACGGGCGAGCAGTACTTC.

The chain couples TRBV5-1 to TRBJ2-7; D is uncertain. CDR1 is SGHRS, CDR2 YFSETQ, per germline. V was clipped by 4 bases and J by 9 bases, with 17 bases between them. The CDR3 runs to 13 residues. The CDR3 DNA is TGCGCCAGCAGCGCCGGGCCCGAGCTAGGGCAGTACTTC. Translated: CASSAGPELGQYF.

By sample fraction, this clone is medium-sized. The DNA for the CDR3 is TGTGCCACCAGTGACACGGACAGTTTACACCTCCACTCCTACAATGAGCAGTTCTTC. Its protein product is CATSDTDSLHLHSYNEQFF. The chain couples TRBV24-1 to TRBJ2-1, with D possibly TRBD1 on 6 matching bases. The CDR3 totals 19 residues. Germline V gives CDR1 KGHDR, CDR2 SFDVKD. The V end was cut by 4 bases, the J end by 0 bases, with 21 bases between.

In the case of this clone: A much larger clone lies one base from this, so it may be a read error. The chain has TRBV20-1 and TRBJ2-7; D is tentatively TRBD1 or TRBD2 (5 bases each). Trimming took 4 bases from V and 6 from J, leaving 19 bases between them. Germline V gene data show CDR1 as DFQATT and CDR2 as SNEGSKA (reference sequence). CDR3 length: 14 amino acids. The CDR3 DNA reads TGCAGTGCTAAGGGGAGTTCCCATGTGGGCGAGCAGTACTTC. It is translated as CSAKGSSHVGEQYF.

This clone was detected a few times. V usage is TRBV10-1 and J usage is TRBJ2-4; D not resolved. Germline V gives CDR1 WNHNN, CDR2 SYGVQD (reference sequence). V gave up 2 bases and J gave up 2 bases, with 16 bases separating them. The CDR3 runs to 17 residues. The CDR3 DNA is TGCGCCAGCAGTGAGGGGGTGCTGGGCATGACCAAAAACATTCAGTACTTC. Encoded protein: CASSEGVLGMTKNIQYF.

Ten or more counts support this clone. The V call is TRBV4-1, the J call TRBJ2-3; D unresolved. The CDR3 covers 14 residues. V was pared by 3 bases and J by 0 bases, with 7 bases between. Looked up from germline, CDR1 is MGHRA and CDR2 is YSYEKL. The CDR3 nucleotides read TGCGCCAGCAGCCATAGGTTGAGCACAGATACGCAGTATTTT. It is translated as CASSHRLSTDTQYF.

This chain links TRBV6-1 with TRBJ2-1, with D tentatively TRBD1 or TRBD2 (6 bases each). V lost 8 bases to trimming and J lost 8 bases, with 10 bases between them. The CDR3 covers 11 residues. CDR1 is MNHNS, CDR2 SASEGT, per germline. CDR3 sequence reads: CASLGGYEQFF. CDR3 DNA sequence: TGTGCCAGCCTGGGGGGCTATGAGCAGTTCTTC.

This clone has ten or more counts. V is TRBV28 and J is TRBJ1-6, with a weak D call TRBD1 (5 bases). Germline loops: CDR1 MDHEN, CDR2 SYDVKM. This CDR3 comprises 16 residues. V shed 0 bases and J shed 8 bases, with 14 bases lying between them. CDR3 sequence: CASSLWGLGGDSPLHF. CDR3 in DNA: TGTGCCAGCAGTTTATGGGGACTGGGTGGGGATTCACCCCTCCACTTT.

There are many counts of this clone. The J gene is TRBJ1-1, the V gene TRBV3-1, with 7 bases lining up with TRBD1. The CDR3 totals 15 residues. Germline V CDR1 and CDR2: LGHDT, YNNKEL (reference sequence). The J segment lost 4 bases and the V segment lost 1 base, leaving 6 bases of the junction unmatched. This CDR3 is CASSQVIAGGTEAFF. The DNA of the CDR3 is TGTGCCAGCAGCCAAGTTATCGCAGGGGGCACTGAAGCTTTCTTT.

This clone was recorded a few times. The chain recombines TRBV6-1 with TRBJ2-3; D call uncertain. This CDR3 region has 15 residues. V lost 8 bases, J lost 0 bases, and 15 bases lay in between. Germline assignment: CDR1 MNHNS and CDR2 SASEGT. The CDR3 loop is CASDKTSISTDTQYF. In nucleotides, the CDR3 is TGTGCCAGCGATAAGACCTCAATTAGCACAGATACGCAGTATTTT.

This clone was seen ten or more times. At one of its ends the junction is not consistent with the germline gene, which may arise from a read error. As DNA, the CDR3 is TGTGTCAGCAGTTTGGGGGTGACCGGGGAGCTGTTTTTT. Protein: CVSSLGVTGELFF. This rearrangement joins TRBV27 to TRBJ2-2; D could derive from TRBD1 or TRBD2 (5 bases each). The CDR3 spans 13 residues. Germline V gene lookup returns CDR1 MNHEY and CDR2 SMNVEV (reference sequence).

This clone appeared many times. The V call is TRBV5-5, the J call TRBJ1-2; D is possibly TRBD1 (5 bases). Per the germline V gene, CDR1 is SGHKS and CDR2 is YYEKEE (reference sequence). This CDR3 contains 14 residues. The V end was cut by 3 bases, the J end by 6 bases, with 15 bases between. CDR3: CASSWEPGPDGYTF. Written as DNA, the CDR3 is TGTGCCAGCAGCTGGGAACCGGGGCCCGATGGCTACACCTTC.

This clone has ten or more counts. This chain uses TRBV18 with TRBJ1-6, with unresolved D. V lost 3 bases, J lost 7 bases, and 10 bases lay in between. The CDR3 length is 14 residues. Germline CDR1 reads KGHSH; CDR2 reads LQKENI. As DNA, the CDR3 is TGTGCCAGCTCACCGGCAGCTAGGAATTCACCCCTCCACTTT. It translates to CASSPAARNSPLHF. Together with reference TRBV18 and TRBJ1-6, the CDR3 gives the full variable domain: NAGVMQNPRHLVRRRGQEARLRCSPMKGHSHVYWYRQLPEEGLKFMVYLQKENIIDESGMPKERFSAEFPKEGPSILRIQQVVRGDSAAYFCASSPAARNSPLHFGNGTRLTVT.

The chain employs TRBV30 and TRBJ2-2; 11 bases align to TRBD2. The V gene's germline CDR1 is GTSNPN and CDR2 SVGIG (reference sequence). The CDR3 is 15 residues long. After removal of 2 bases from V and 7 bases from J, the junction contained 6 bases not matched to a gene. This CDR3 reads CAWSPLAGEVGELFF. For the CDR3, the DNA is TGTGCCTGGAGTCCACTAGCGGGAGAGGTCGGGGAGCTGTTTTTT.

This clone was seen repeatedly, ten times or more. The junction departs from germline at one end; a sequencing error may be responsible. CDR3 sequence: CASSLLPAAQETQYF. CDR3 DNA: TGTGCTAGCAGCTTGCTCCCAGCAGCCCAAGAGACCCAGTACTTC. This rearrangement joins TRBV7-7 to TRBJ2-5, with D uncertain. The length of the CDR3 is 15 residues. Germline lookup yields CDR1 SSHAT and CDR2 FNYEAQ (reference sequence).

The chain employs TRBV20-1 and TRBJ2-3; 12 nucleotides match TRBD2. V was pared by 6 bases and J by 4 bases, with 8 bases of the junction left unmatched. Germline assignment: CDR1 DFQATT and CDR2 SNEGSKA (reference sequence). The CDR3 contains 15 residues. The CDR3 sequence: CSARRLAGGADTQYF. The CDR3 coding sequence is TGCAGTGCCAGGCGCCTAGCGGGAGGGGCAGATACGCAGTATTTT.

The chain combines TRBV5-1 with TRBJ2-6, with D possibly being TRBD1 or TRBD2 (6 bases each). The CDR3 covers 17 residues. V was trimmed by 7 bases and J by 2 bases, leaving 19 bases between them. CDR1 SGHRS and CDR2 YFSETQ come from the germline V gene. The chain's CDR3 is CASRRWQGRTGANVLTF. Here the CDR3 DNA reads TGCGCCAGCCGGAGATGGCAGGGGAGGACTGGGGCCAACGTCCTGACTTTC.

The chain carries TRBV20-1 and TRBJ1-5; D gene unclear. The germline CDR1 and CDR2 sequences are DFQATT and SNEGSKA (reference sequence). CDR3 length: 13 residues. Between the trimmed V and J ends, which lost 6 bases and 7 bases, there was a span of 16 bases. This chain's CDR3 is CSALGGDGQPQHF. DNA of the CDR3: TGCAGTGCCTTAGGCGGAGACGGGCAGCCCCAGCATTTT.

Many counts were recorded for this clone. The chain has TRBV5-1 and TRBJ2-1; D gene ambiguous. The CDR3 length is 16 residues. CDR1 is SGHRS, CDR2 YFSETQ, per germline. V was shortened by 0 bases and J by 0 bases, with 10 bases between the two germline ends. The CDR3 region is CASSLGTQNSYNEQFF. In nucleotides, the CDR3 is TGCGCCAGCAGCTTGGGGACCCAAAACTCCTACAATGAGCAGTTCTTC.